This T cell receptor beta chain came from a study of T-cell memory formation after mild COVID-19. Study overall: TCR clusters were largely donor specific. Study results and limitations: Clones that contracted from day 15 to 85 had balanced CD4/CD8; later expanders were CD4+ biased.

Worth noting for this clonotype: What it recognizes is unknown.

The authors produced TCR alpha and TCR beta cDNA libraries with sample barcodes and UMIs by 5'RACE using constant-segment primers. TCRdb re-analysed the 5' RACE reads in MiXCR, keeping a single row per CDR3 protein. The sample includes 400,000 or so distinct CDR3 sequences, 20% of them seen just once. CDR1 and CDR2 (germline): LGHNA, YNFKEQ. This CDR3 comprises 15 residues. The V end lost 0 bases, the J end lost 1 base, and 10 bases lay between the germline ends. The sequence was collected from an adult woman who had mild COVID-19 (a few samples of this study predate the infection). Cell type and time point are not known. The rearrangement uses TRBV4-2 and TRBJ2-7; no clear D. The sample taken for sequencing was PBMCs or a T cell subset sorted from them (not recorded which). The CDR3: CASSQESKRSYEQYF. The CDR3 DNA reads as TGTGCCAGCAGCCAAGAGAGTAAAAGGTCCTACGAGCAGTACTTC.